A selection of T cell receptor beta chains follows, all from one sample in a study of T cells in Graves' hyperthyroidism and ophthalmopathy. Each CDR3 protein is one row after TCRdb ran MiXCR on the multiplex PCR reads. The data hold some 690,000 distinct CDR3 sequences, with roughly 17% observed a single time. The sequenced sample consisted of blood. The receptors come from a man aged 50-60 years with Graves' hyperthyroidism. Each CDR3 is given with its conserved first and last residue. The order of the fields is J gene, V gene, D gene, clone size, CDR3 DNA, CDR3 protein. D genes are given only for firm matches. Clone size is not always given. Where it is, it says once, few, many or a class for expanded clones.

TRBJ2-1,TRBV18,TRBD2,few,TGTGCCAGCTCACCACCGGCTAGCGGGAGGGAGATCAATGAGCAGTTCTTC,CASSPPASGREINEQFF
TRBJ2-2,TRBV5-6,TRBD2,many,TGTGCCAGCAGCCGACTAGCGGGAGCGAACACCGGGGAGCTGTTTTTT,CASSRLAGANTGELFF
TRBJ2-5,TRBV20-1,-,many,TGCAGTGCTAGCGGGGGGCTGGAGACCCAGTACTTC,CSASGGLETQYF
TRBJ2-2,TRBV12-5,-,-,TGTGCTAGTGGTTTGGTACCCTCAACCTCCGGGCCATTCAACACCGGGGAGCTGTTTTTT,CASGLVPSTSGPFNTGELFF
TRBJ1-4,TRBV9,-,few,TGTGCCAGCAGCGTAGAAGGGGGATTAAGTGAAAAACTGTTTTTT,CASSVEGGLSEKLFF
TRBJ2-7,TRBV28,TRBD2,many,TGTGCCAGCAGTTTCGGGGGGACTAGCACAAACGAGCAGTACTTC,CASSFGGTSTNEQYF
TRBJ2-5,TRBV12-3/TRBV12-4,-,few,TGTGCCAGCAGTTTAGACAGAACCCAAGAGACCCAGTACTTC,CASSLDRTQETQYF
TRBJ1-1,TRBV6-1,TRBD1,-,TGTGCCAGCAGTACGGGACAGGGAGAGACTGAAGCTTTCTTT,CASSTGQGETEAFF
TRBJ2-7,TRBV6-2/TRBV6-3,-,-,TGTGCCAGCAGTTACTCGAGGACTTCCAGCAGCTACGAGCAGTACTTC,CASSYSRTSSSYEQYF
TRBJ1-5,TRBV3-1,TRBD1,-,TGTGCCAGCAGCCAGGACAGGGAGGGCAATCAGCCCCAGCATTTT,CASSQDREGNQPQHF
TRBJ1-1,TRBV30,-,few,TGTGCCTGGTCCCGAACAGCGACTCGGACTGAAGCTTTCTTT,CAWSRTATRTEAFF
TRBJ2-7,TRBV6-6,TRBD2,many,TGTGCCAGCAGTTACGAAACTAGCGGCTCCTACGAGCAGTACTTC,CASSYETSGSYEQYF
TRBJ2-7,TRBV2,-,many,TGTGCCAGTAGAATAACCTCGGGTTCCCACGAGCAGTACTTC,CASRITSGSHEQYF
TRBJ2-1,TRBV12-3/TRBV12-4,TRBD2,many,TGTGCCAGCAGAGCTAGCGGGAGTCGCTACAATGAGCAGTTCTTC,CASRASGSRYNEQFF
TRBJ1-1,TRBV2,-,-,TGTGCCAGCCGTGAGGGGAGAGGGATGAGCGCTGAAGCTTTCTTT,CASREGRGMSAEAFF
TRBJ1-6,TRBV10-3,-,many,TGTGCCATCAGTGAGCCACAGGGAATTAATTCACCCCTCCACTTT,CAISEPQGINSPLHF
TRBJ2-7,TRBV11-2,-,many,TGTGCCAGCACCCTGGAGATGGGGTACGAGCAGTACTTC,CASTLEMGYEQYF
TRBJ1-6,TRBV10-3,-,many,TGTGCCATCAGTGAGGACAGTAATTCACCCCTCCACTTT,CAISEDSNSPLHF
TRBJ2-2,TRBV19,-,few,TGTGCCAGTAGTCCCCCCCAGGGGGGGGACGCCGGGGAGCTGTTTTTT,CASSPPQGGDAGELFF
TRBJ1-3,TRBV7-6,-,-,TGTGCCAGCAGAAAAGAGGGGGTCCCTGGAAACACCATATATTTT,CASRKEGVPGNTIYF
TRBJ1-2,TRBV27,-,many,TGTGCCAGCAGTTGGGCAGGCGCCGTTGGCTACACCTTC,CASSWAGAVGYTF
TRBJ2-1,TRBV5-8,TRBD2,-,TGTGCCAGCAGCTTGGAGCGGACTAGCGGGAGAAGAGGCTACAATGAGCAGTTCTTC,CASSLERTSGRRGYNEQFF
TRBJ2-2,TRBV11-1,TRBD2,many,TGTGCCAGCAGCAAAGAGTGGGGACTAGTTGGCGGGGAGCTGTTTTTT,CASSKEWGLVGGELFF
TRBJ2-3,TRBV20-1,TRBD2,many,TGCAGTGCTAGACTTGGAATAGCGGGAAACACAGATACGCAGTATTTT,CSARLGIAGNTDTQYF
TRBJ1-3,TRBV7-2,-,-,TGTGCCAGCAGCCGGACTCCTGGAAACACCATATATTTT,CASSRTPGNTIYF
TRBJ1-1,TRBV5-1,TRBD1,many,TGCGCCAGCAGCCTCGGGACAGGCCCCTTTGAAGCTTTCTTT,CASSLGTGPFEAFF
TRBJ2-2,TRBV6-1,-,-,TGTGCCAGCAAACTCTCGAGGGTTGGTACCGGGGAGCTGTTTTTT,CASKLSRVGTGELFF
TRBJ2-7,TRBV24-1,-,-,TGTGCCACCAGTGATCCAGGGTCGCGCGAGCAGTACTTC,CATSDPGSREQYF
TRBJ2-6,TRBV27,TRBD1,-,TGTGCCAGCAGTCGACAGGGGGGGTCTGGGGCCAACGTCCTGACTTTC,CASSRQGGSGANVLTF
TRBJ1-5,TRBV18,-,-,TGTGCCAGCTCCCAGGGGCTTCATCAGCCCCAGCATTTT,CASSQGLHQPQHF
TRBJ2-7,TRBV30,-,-,TGTGCCTGGAGTGTACCGGTCAGGGGCCCCGAGCAGTACTTC,CAWSVPVRGPEQYF
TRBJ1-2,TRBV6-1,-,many,TGTGCCGTGGAGGGGGACGTTATAGGCAACTATGGCTACACCTTC,CAVEGDVIGNYGYTF
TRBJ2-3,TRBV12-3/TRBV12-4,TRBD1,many,TGTGCCAGCAGTTCCTCCGGGACAGGGAAGCCAGATACGCAGTATTTT,CASSSSGTGKPDTQYF
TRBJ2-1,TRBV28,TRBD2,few,TGTGCCAGCAGCTCTAGCGGGAGGGCCTGGTTCTTC,CASSSSGRAWFF
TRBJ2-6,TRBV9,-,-,TGTGCCAGCAGCGTTTTTCGGCAGGGGCTGCCTGGGGCCAACGTCCTGACTTTC,CASSVFRQGLPGANVLTF
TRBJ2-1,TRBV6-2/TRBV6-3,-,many,TGTGCCAGCAGGTCCCCAAAGGCTGCCTACAATGAGCAGTTCTTC,CASRSPKAAYNEQFF
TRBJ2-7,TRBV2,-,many,TGTGCCAGCCTAGGGATGGAGCGGGCCTACGAGCAGTACTTC,CASLGMERAYEQYF
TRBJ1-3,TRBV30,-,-,TGTGCCTGGAGTATGGACAGCTCTGGAAACACCATATATTTT,CAWSMDSSGNTIYF
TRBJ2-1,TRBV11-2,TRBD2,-,TGTGCCAGCAGCTTAGTGACTAGCGGGGCCAGCTCCTACAATGAGCAGTTCTTC,CASSLVTSGASSYNEQFF
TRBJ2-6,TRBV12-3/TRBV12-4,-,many,TGTGCCGTCCAATCCCCTTTTGGGGCCAACGTCCTGACTTTC,CAVQSPFGANVLTF
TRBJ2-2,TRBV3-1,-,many,TGTGCCAGCAGCCAACCCCCAGCGCGGGAAGACACCGGGGAGCTGTTTTTT,CASSQPPAREDTGELFF
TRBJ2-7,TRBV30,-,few,TGTGCCTGGAGTCGCGGACCACTCTACGAGCAGTACTTC,CAWSRGPLYEQYF
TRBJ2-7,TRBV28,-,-,TGTGCCAGCAGTTTATGGAACTCCTACGAGCAGTACTTC,CASSLWNSYEQYF
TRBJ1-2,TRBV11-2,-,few,TGTGCCAGCAGCCAATGGGGGCTGGACTATGGCTACACCTTC,CASSQWGLDYGYTF
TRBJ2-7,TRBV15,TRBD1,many,TGTGCCACCAGCACCTACAGGGGGCCCGGAGGTCTGCGGTCCTACGAGCAGTACTTC,CATSTYRGPGGLRSYEQYF
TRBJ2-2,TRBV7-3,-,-,TGTGCCAGCAGCTTATTCGGTCCGAACACCGGGGAGCTGTTTTTT,CASSLFGPNTGELFF
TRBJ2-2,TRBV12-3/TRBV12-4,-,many,TGTGCCAGCGCTCCAGCGGACACCGGGGAGCTGTTTTTT,CASAPADTGELFF
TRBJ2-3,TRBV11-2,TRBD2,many,TGTGCCAGCAGCGCCCAGCGGGGAGATACGCAGTATTTT,CASSAQRGDTQYF
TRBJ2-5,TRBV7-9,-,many,TGTGCCAGCAGCTTAGGGGCAGCCGAATACTACTTC,CASSLGAAEYYF
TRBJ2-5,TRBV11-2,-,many,TGTGCCAGCAGCCCCGGACGGGGTGGAGAGACCCAGTACTTC,CASSPGRGGETQYF
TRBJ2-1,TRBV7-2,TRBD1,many,TGTGCCAGCAGCTCGGGACAGGGGGATGAGCAGTTCTTC,CASSSGQGDEQFF
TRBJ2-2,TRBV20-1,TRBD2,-,TGCAGTGCTAGAGCGACTAGCGGAGGGGGTCCCTACACCGGGGAGCTGTTTTTT,CSARATSGGGPYTGELFF
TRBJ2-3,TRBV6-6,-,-,TGTGCCAGCAGTTACTCGAACAGCCACAGGGACACAGATACGCAGTATTTT,CASSYSNSHRDTDTQYF
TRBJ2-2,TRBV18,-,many,TGTGCCAGCTCGCGCAGGGGGGACACCGGGGAGCTGTTTTTT,CASSRRGDTGELFF
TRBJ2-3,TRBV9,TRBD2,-,TGTGCCAGCAGCGTAGGCGGGAGAGGGCCAGATACGCAGTATTTT,CASSVGGRGPDTQYF
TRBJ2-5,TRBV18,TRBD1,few,TGTGCCAGCTCACCACCGACTTACAGGGGGCTAAGAATACAGACCCAGTACTTC,CASSPPTYRGLRIQTQYF
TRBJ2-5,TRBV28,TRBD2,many,TGTGCCAGCAGTACCGCCGGGACTAGCGGGAGTGAGACCCAGTACTTC,CASSTAGTSGSETQYF
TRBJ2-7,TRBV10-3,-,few,TGTGCCATCAGTGCAGCTTACGAGCAGTACTTC,CAISAAYEQYF
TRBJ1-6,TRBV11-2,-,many,TGTGCCAGCAGCTTAGTCCCCTATAATTCACCCCTCCACTTT,CASSLVPYNSPLHF